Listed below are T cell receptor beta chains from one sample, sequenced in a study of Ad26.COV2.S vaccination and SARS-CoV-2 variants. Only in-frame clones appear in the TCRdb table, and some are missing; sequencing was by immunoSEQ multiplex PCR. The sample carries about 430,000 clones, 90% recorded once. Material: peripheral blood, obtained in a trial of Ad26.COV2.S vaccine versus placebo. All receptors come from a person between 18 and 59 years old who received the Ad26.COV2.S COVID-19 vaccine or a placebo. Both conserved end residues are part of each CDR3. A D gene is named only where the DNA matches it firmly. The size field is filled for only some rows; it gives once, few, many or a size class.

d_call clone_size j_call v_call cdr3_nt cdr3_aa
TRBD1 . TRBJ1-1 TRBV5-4 TGTGCCAGCAGCGCAACAGGGGCAGTGGATGAAGCTTTCTTT CASSATGAVDEAFF
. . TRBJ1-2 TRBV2 TGTGCCAGCAGTGAGCTCATAGGAGCTAACTATGGCTACACCTTC CASSELIGANYGYTF
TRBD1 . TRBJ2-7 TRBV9 TGTGCCAGCAGCTCGGGCGGGACAGGACCCCTCGAGCAGTACTTC CASSSGGTGPLEQYF
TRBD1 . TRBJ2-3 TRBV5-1 TGCGCCAGCAGCGGGACAGGGGACAACACAGATACGCAGTATTTT CASSGTGDNTDTQYF
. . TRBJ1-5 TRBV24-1 TGTGCCACCAGTGATTGGGCAAGCAATCAGCCCCAGCATTTT CATSDWASNQPQHF
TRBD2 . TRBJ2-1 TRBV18 TGTGCCAGCTCACCACTCAGCGGGAGCGATCTTTACAATGAGCAGTTCTTC CASSPLSGSDLYNEQFF
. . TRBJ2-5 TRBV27 TGTGCCACCTGGGGCTGGGACAAAGAGACCCAGTACTTC CATWGWDKETQYF
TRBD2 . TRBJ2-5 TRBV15 TGTGCCACCAGCAGGTACCGAGCAGGGCGGGGGGAGACCCAGTACTTC CATSRYRAGRGETQYF
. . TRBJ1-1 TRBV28 TGTGCCAGCAGTTTGGCCAGGGTGAGCACTGAAGCTTTCTTT CASSLARVSTEAFF
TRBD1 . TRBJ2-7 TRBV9 TGTGCCAGCAGCGTAAATATCGGACAGGTTTACGAGCAGTACTTC CASSVNIGQVYEQYF
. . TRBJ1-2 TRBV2 TGTGCCAGCAGTCATTACAGAGATACTAACTATGGCTACACCTTC CASSHYRDTNYGYTF
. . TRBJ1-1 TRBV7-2 TGTGCCAGCAGCTGGCAGGTGAACACTGAAGCTTTCTTT CASSWQVNTEAFF
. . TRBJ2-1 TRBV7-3 TGTGCCAGCAGCTTAGGAGGGGGCCATGCGGGCTACAATGAGCAGTTCTTC CASSLGGGHAGYNEQFF
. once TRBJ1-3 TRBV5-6 TGTGCCAGCAGCTTGAGTGGAAACACCATATATTTT CASSLSGNTIYF
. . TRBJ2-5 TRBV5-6 TGTGCCAGCAGCATCCAGGGTGTGCGAGAGACCCAGTACTTC CASSIQGVRETQYF
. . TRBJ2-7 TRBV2 TGTGCCAGCAGTGATGAGTACGAGCAGTACTTC CASSDEYEQYF
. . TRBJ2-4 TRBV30 TGTGCCTGCATGGGGGCCAAAAACATTCAGTACTTC CACMGAKNIQYF
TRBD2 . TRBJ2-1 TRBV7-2 TGTGCCAGCAGCTTCTCAGGACTAGCCAACAATGAGCAGTTCTTC CASSFSGLANNEQFF
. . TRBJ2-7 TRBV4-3 TGCGCCAGCAGCCAAGAGGAGGCGAGTTCCTACGAGCAGTACTTC CASSQEEASSYEQYF
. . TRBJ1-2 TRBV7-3 TGTGCCAGCAGCACGTACCAACTCTATGGCTACACCTTC CASSTYQLYGYTF
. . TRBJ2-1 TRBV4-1 TGCGCCAGCAGCCAAGAAGAGCGGAGCTCCTACAATGAGCAGTTCTTC CASSQEERSSYNEQFF
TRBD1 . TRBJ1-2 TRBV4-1 TGCGCCAGCAGCCAAGATAGTATAGGACAGGGCTATGGCTACACCTTC CASSQDSIGQGYGYTF
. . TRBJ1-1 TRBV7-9 TGTGCCAGCAGCCCGCAGAACACTGAAGCTTTCTTT CASSPQNTEAFF
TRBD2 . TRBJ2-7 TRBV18 TGTGCCAGCTCACAAATACGGACTAGCGGTTCTAGGAACGAGCAGTACTTC CASSQIRTSGSRNEQYF
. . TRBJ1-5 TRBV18 TGTGCCAGCTCACCACAAGAGGGCAATCAGCCCCAGCATTTT CASSPQEGNQPQHF
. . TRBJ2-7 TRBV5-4 TGTGCCAGCAGCTTGGGACTAGTGGATCGCGAGCAGTACTTC CASSLGLVDREQYF
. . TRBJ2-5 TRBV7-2 TGTGCCAGCAGCTTCGGTGCCCCCGAGACCCAGTACTTC CASSFGAPETQYF
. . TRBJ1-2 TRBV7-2 TGTGCCAGCAGCTTAGCAAGGGGCGGAGGCTATGGCTACACCTTC CASSLARGGGYGYTF